This T cell receptor (beta chain) was sequenced during a study of blood T cell repertoires in COVID-19. Whole-study context: The origin of the acute and convalescent COVID-19 samples was the United States, Italy and Spain. Sources were T cells, B-cell-depleted T cells, or PBMCs; the material itself was cDNA or gDNA.

V lost 5 bases, J lost 4 bases, and 14 bases lay in between. This CDR3 spans 14 amino acids. CDR1 is MDHEN, CDR2 SYDVKM, per germline. Authors' methods: The authors estimated nucleated cell counts from reference gene primer amplification. Produced via immunoSEQ multiplex PCR; TCRdb's table is partial and in-frame only. Clone size and the V and J calls come from that table; the DNA yielded D and trimming. This sample carries approximately 140,000 clones, about nine tenths of them seen once, and the ten largest clones take 2% to 2.5%. This chain links TRBV28 with TRBJ1-1; maybe TRBD1 (5 bases). The sequence derives from a human donor in a cohort sampled during active COVID-19. The sample taken for sequencing was peripheral blood. CDR3 in DNA: TGTGCCAGCAGTACCCAGGTGGGGGGCACTGAAGCTTTCTTT. As protein: CASSTQVGGTEAFF.